This TCR beta chain came from a study of CD8 T cells in Susac syndrome. Sequencing targeted TCR beta in T cells from blood (CD8+ and CD4+). Negative isolation yielded CD4+ and CD8+ T cells, and FACS enriched TEMRA cells. Per germline, CDR1 SGHDT and CDR2 YYEEEE. This CDR3 is 15 amino acids long. J gave up 0 bases and V 3 bases, and 2 bases lay outside the gene matches. This clonotype was detected only once. The antigen is not known. About 0.45 to 1 ug RNA was reverse transcribed with random hexamers. The immunoSEQ assay covered 54 Vbeta and 13 Jbeta segments for CDR3. One entry per CDR3 protein, called by TCRdb with MiXCR from the immunoSEQ multiplex PCR reads. This sample has 90,000 to 150,000 distinct CDR3 sequences, with 85% to 95% found just once. Study-wide results and limits: TCR sequencing and HLA analysis covered a relatively small number of individuals.

This chain links TRBV5-6 with TRBJ2-2; 7 bases are shared with TRBD1. The sample consisted of CD4+ T cells from PBMCs. This TCR was recovered from a human donor in good health. The CDR3 here is CASSWDSTNTGELFF. The CDR3 DNA sequence: TGTGCCAGCAGCTGGGACAGCACGAACACCGGGGAGCTGTTTTTT.